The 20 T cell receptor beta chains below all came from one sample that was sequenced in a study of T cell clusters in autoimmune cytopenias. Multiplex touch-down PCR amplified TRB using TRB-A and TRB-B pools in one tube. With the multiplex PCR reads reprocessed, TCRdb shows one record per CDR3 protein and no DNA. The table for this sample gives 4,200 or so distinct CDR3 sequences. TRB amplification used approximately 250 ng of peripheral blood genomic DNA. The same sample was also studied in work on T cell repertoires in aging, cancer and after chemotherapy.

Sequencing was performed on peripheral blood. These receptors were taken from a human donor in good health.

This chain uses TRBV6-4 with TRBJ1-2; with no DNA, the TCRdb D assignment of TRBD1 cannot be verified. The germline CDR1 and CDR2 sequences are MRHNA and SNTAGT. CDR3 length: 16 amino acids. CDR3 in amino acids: CASKYESGAGDYGYTF.

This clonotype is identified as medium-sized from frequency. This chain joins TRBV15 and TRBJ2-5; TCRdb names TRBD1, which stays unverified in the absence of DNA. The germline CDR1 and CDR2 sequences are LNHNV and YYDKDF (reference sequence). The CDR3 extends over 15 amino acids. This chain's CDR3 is CATSRPGGTQETQYF.

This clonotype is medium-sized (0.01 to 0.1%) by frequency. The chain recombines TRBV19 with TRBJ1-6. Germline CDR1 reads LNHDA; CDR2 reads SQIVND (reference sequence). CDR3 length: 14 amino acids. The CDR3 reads CASRVSSYNSPLHF. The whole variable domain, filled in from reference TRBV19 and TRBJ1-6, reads DGGITQSPKYLFRKEGQNVTLSCEQNLNHDAMYWYRQDPGQGLRLIYYSQIVNDFQKGDIAEGYSVSREKKESFPLTVTSAQKNPTAFYLCASRVSSYNSPLHFGNGTRLTVT.

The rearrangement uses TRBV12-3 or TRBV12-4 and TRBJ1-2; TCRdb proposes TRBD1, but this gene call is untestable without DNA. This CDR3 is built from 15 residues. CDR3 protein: CASSRTGGGPNGYTF.

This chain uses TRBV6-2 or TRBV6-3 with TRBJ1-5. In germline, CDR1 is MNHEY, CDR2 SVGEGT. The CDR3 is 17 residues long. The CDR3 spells CASSRHTTGTVNQPQHF.

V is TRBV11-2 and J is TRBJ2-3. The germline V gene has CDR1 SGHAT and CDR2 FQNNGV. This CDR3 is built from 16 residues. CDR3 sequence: CASSLDLGLATDTQYF.

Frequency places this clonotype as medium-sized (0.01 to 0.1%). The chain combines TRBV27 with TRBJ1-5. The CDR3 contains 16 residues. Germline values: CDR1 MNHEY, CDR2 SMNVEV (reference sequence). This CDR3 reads CASSLSSEPSRQPQHF.

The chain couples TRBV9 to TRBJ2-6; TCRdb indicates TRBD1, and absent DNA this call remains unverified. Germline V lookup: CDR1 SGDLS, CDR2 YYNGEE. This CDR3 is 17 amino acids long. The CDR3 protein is CASSTSGTGWGANVLTF. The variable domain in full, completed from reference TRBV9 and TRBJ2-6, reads DSGVTQTPKHLITATGQRVTLRCSPRSGDLSVYWYQQSLDQGLQFLIQYYNGEERAKGNILERFSAQQFPDLHSELNLSSLELGDSALYFCASSTSGTGWGANVLTFGAGSRLTVL.

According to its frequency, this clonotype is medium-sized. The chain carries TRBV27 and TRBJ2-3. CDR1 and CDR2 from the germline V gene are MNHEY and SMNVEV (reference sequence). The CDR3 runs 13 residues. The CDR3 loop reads CASSLSSGRTQYF.

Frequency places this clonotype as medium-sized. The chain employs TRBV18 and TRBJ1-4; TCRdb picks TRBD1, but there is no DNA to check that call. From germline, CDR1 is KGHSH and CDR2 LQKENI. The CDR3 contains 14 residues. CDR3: CASSFSGGDEKLFF.

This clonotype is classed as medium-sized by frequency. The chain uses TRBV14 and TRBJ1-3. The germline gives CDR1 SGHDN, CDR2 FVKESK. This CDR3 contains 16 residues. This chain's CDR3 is CASSQERKTSGNTIYF.

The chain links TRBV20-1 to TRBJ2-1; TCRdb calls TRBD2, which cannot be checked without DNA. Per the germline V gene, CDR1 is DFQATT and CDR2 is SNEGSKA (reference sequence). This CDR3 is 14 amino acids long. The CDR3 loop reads CSAASSTTYNEQFF.

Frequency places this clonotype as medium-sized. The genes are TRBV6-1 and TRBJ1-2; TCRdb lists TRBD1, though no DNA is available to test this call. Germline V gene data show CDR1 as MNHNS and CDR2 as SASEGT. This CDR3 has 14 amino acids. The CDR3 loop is CASSDNRGRRGYTF.

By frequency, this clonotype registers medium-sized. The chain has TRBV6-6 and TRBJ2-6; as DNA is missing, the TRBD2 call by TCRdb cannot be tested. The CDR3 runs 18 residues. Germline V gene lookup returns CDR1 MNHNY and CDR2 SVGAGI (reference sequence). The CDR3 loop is CASSYSLVRRAGANVLTF.

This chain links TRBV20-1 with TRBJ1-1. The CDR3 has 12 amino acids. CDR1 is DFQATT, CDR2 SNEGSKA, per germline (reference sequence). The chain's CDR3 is CSAIPKNTEAFF.

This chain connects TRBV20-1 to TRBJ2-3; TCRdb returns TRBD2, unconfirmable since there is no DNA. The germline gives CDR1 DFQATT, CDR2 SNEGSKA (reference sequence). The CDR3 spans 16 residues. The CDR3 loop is CSARGIGTMGGGTQYF.

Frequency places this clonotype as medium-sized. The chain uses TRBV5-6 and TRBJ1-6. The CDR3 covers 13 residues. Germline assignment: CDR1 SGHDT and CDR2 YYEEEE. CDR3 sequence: CASSLYQNSPLHF.

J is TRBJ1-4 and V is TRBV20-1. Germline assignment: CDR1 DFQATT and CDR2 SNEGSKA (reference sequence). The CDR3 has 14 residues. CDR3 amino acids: CSARDTSTNEKLFF.

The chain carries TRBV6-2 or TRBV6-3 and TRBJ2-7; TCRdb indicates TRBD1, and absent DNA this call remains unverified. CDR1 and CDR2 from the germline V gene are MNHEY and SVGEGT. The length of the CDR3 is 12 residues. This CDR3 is CASGGVSYEQYF.

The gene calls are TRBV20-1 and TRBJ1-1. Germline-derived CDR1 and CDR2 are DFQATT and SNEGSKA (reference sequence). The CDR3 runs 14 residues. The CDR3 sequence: CSAGRGGSGTEAFF.